A selection of T cell receptor beta chains follows, all from one sample in a study of shared clonotypes between healthy human individuals. The repertoire was sequenced with immunoSEQ multiplex PCR; TCRdb's copy has only in-frame clones and lacks some. The sample holds about 2.4 million clones, roughly 93% seen once. Sequenced sample: naive CD4+ T cells from PBMCs. The origin of the receptors is a man aged 18 to 29 in good health. Some clones in this sample may be carry-over from other donors' samples. Each CDR3 is given with its conserved first and last residue. A D gene is named only where the DNA matches it firmly. Clone size is not always given. Where it is, it says once, few, many or a class for expanded clones.

abundance	v_gene	d_gene	j_gene	CDR3nt	CDR3aa
.	TRBV6-5	.	TRBJ1-5	TGTGCCAGCAGGGCCGGGAGCACACAGCCCCAGCATTTT	CASRAGSTQPQHF
.	TRBV7-3	.	TRBJ2-1	TGTGCCAGCAGCCTCCGAGGTGGGGTGTCAGCCGGATACAATGAGCAGTTCTTC	CASSLRGGVSAGYNEQFF
.	TRBV19	.	TRBJ1-1	TGTGCCAGTAGTAAAGAAGCCGGGAGGAACACTGAAGCTTTCTTT	CASSKEAGRNTEAFF
few	TRBV2	.	TRBJ2-7	TGTGCCAGCAGGGAGCGGGCCTACGAGCAGTACTTC	CASRERAYEQYF
.	TRBV11-2	TRBD2	TRBJ2-1	TGTGCCAGCAGCTTAATCTCCAGCGGGACTGAGCAGTTCTTC	CASSLISSGTEQFF
.	TRBV7-2	.	TRBJ1-1	TGTGCCAGCAGCTTAGACAGGGCGAACACTGAAGCTTTCTTT	CASSLDRANTEAFF
.	TRBV28	TRBD2	TRBJ2-3	TGTGCCAGCAAGGCGGGAGGGACTAGCACAGATACGCAGTATTTT	CASKAGGTSTDTQYF
.	TRBV10-2	.	TRBJ2-3	TGCGCCAGCAGTGAACGGGGGACGAACACAGATACGCAGTATTTT	CASSERGTNTDTQYF
.	TRBV6-5	.	TRBJ2-1	TGTGCCAGCAGTTACTTAGGTCGATTCGAGCAGTTCTTC	CASSYLGRFEQFF
.	TRBV5-1	.	TRBJ1-4	TGCGCCAGCAGGGCCCTCCCAACTAATGAAAAACTGTTTTTT	CASRALPTNEKLFF
.	TRBV6-1	.	TRBJ1-5	TGTGCCAGCAGAGAGATCGTAGGTGTTTTTCAGCCCCAGCATTTT	CASREIVGVFQPQHF
.	TRBV10-2	TRBD2	TRBJ2-2	TGCGCCAGCAGTGAGTCTACGGCTAGCGGGAGGGGCTACACCGGGGAGCTGTTTTTT	CASSESTASGRGYTGELFF
.	TRBV5-4	TRBD2	TRBJ2-7	TGTGCCAGCAGACTAGCGGGGTTCTACGAGCAGTACTTC	CASRLAGFYEQYF
.	TRBV7-8	TRBD2	TRBJ2-7	TGTGCCAGCAGCCGCGATACTAGCGTGAGGGAGCAGTACTTC	CASSRDTSVREQYF
.	TRBV5-1	TRBD2	TRBJ2-2	TGCGCCAGCAGCTTGAGCCTAGCGGGCGGAGGGGAGCTGTTTTTT	CASSLSLAGGGELFF
once	TRBV29-1	.	TRBJ2-1	TGCAGCGCCACGGACAGAAACAATGAGCAGTTCTTC	CSATDRNNEQFF
.	TRBV25-1	TRBD2	TRBJ2-1	TGTGCCAGCGGGGGACTAGCGGGTCTGCATGAGCAGTTCTTC	CASGGLAGLHEQFF
.	TRBV6-1	.	TRBJ2-7	TGTGCCAGCAGTGAAAATGGCGGACCGATCTACGAGCAGTACTTC	CASSENGGPIYEQYF
.	TRBV2	TRBD2	TRBJ2-2	TGTGCCAGCAGTCCCACTAGCGGAAACACCGGGGAGCTGTTTTTT	CASSPTSGNTGELFF
.	TRBV6-1	.	TRBJ1-5	TGTGCCAGCAGTGAACGGGGAAACCAGCCCCAGCATTTT	CASSERGNQPQHF
.	TRBV7-9	TRBD1	TRBJ2-3	TGTGCCAGCTCCGACAGGGGTTCTTATGGTACGCAGTATTTT	CASSDRGSYGTQYF
.	TRBV6-1	.	TRBJ2-5	TGTGCCAGCAGTGACCACAGCTACCAAGAGACCCAGTACTTC	CASSDHSYQETQYF